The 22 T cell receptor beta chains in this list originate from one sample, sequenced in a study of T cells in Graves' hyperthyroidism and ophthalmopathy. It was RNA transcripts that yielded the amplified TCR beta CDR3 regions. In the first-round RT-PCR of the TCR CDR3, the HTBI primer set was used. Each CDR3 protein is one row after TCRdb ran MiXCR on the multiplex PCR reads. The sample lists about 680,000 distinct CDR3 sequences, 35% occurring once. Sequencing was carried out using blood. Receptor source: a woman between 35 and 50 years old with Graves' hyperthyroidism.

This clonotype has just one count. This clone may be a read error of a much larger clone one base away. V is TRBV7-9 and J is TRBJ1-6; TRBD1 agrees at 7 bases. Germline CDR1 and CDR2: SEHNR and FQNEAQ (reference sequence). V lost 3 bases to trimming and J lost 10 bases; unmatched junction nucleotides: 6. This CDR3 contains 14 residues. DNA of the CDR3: TGTGCCAGCAGCTTCGGACAGGCCGAGTCACCCCTCCACTTT. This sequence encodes CASSFGQAESPLHF. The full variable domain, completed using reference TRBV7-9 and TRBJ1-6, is DTGVSQNPRHKITKRGQNVTFRCDPISEHNRLYWYRQTLGQGPEFLTYFQNEAQLEKSRLLSDRFSAERPKGSFSTLEIQRTEQGDSAMYLCASSFGQAESPLHFGNGTRLTVT.

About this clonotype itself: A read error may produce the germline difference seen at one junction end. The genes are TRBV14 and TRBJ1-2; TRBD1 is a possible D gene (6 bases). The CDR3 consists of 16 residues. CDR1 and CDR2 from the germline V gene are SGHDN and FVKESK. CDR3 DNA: TGTGCCAGCAGTTTAACTCTGACAGGACTTAACAATGGCTACACCTTC. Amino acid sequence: CASSLTLTGLNNGYTF.

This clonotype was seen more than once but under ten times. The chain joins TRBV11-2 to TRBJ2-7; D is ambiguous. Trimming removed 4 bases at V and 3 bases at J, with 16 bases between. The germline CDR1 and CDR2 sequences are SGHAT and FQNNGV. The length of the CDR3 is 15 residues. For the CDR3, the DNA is TGTGCCAGCAGCTCGATTAGAGGAAGGAGCTACGAGCAGTACTTC. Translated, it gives CASSSIRGRSYEQYF.

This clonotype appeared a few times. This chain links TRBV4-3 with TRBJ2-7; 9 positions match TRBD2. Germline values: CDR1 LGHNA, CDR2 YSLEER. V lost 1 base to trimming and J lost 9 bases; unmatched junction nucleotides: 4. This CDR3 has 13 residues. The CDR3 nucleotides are TGCGCCAGCAGCCAAGTTCTAGCGGGGAGGCAGTACTTC. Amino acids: CASSQVLAGRQYF.

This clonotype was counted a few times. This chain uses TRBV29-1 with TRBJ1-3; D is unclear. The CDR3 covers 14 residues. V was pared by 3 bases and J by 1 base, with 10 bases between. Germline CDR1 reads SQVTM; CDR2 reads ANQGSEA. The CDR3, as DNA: TGCAGCGTTGAGTCCAGCATATCTGGAAACACCATATATTTT. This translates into CSVESSISGNTIYF.

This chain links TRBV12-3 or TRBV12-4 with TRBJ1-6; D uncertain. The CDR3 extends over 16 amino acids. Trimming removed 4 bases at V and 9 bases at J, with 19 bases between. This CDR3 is CASSYPMGLSSSPLHF. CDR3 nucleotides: TGTGCCAGCAGTTATCCGATGGGCCTAAGTAGTTCACCCCTCCACTTT.

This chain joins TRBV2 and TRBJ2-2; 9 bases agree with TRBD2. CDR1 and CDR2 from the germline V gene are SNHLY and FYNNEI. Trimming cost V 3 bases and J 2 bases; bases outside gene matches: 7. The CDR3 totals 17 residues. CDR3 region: CASSEAGGPLNTGELFF. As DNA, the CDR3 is TGTGCCAGCAGTGAGGCGGGAGGGCCGTTAAACACCGGGGAGCTGTTTTTT.

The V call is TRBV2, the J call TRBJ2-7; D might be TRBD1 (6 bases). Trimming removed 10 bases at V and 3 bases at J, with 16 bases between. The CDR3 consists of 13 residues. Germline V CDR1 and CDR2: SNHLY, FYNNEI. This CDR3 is CAIDSRGNYEQYF. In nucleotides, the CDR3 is TGTGCCATTGATAGCAGGGGAAACTACGAGCAGTACTTC.

CDR3 in DNA: TGCAGTGCTTCTTTCCGGGACAGAGAGACCCAGTACTTC. It specifies CSASFRDRETQYF. V and J are TRBV20-1 and TRBJ2-5; 7 bases are a match to TRBD1. Germline V gene data show CDR1 as DFQATT and CDR2 as SNEGSKA (reference sequence). Trimming at V came to 5 bases and at J to 4 bases, leaving 7 bases not matched to a gene. This CDR3 is 13 amino acids long.

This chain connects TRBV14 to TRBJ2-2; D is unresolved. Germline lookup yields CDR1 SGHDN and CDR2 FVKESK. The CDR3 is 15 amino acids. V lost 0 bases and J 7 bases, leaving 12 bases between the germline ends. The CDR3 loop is CASSQDGMGIGELFF. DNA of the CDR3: TGTGCCAGCAGCCAAGATGGAATGGGGATCGGGGAGCTGTTTTTT. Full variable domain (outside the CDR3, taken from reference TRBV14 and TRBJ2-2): EAGVTQFPSHSVIEKGQTVTLRCDPISGHDNLYWYRRVMGKEIKFLLHFVKESKQDESGMPNNRFLAERTGGTYSTLKVQPAELEDSGVYFCASSQDGMGIGELFFGEGSRLTVL.

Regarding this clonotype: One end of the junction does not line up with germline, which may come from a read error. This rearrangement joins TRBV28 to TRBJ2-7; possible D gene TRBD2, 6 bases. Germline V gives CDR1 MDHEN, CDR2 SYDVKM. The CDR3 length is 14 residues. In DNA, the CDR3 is TGTGCCAGCAGTCCGATCAGGGACTCGAGTATCCGCCACTTC. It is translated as CASSPIRDSSIRHF.

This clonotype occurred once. This CDR3 reads CASSSPQGGNNEKLFF. In DNA form, the CDR3 reads TGTGCCAGCAGCTCACCACAGGGAGGCAATAATGAAAAACTGTTTTTT. The chain employs TRBV7-9 and TRBJ1-4; possibly TRBD1 for D (6 bases). Per the germline V gene, CDR1 is SEHNR and CDR2 is FQNEAQ (reference sequence). V lost 4 bases and J lost 4, with 16 bases in between. This CDR3 has 16 amino acids.

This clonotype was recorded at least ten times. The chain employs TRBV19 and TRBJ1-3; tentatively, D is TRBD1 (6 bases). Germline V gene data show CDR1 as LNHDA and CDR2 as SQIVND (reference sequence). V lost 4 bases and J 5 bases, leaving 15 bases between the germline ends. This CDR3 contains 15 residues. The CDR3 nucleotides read TGTGCCAGTAGTACATCGGACAGTGGCCGAAACACCATATATTTT. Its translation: CASSTSDSGRNTIYF.

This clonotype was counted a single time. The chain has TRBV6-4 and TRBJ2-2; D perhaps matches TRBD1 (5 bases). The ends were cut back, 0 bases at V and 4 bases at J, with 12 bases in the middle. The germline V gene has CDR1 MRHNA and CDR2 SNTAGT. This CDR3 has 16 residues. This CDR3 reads CASSDSGARGTGELFF. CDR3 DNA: TGTGCCAGCAGTGACTCAGGGGCGCGAGGCACCGGGGAGCTGTTTTTT.

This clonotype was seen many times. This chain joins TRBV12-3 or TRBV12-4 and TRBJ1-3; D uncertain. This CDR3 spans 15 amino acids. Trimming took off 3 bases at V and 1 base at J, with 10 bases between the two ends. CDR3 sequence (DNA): TGTGCCAGCAGTTTGAGGCTGGCATCTGGAAACACCATATATTTT. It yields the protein CASSLRLASGNTIYF.

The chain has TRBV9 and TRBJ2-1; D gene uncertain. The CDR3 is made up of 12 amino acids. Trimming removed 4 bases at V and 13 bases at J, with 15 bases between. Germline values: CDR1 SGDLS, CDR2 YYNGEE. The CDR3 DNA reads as TGTGCCAGCAGCCCAGCAAGGGAAGGACAGTTCTTC. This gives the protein CASSPAREGQFF.

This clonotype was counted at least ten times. The CDR3 reads CASSLGAGLDTEAFF. For the CDR3, the DNA is TGTGCCAGCAGCTTGGGCGCAGGGTTGGACACTGAAGCTTTCTTT. V and J are TRBV5-6 and TRBJ1-1, with D perhaps matching TRBD1 (5 bases). Trimming cost V 0 bases and J 3 bases, with 12 bases left between them. The germline V gene encodes CDR1 SGHDT and CDR2 YYEEEE. This CDR3 is built from 15 residues.

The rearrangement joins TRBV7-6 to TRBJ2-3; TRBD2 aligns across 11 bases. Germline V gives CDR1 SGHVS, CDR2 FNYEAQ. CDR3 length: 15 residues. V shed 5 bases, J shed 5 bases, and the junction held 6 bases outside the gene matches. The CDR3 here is CASSPTSGKGDTQYF. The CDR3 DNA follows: TGTGCCAGCAGCCCGACTAGCGGGAAGGGAGATACGCAGTATTTT. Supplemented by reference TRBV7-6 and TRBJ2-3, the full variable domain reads GAGVSQSPRYKVTKRGQDVALRCDPISGHVSLYWYRQALGQGPEFLTYFNYEAQQDKSGLPNDRFSAERPEGSISTLTIQRTEQRDSAMYRCASSPTSGKGDTQYFGPGTRLTVL.

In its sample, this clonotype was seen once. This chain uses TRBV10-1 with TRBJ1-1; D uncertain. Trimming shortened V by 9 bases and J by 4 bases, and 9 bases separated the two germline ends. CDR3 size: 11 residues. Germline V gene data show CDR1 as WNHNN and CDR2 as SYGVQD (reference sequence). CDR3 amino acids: CARQSGTEAFF. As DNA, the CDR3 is TGCGCCAGACAGTCGGGCACTGAAGCTTTCTTT.

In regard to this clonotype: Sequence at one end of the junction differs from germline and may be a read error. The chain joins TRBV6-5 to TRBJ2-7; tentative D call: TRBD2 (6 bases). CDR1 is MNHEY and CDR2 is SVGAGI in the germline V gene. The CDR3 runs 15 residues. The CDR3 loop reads CAISYSEGALGEQYF. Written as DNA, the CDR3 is TGTGCCATCAGTTACTCGGAGGGCGCCTTGGGGGAGCAGTACTTC.

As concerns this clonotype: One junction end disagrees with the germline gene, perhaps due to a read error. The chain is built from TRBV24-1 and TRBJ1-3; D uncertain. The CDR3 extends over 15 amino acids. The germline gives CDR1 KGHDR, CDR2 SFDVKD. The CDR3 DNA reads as TGTGCCGCCAGTGACCGTGACGGAGCCGGAAACACCATATATTTT. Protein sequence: CAASDRDGAGNTIYF.

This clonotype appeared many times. CDR3 amino acids: CATSDSALAGGRETQYF. The CDR3 DNA reads as TGTGCCACCAGTGATTCAGCTCTAGCGGGGGGGCGTGAGACCCAGTACTTC. The chain carries TRBV24-1 and TRBJ2-5; 12 bases map to TRBD2. The trim removed 2 bases at V and 5 bases at J, leaving 8 bases unmatched. CDR1 is KGHDR and CDR2 is SFDVKD in the germline V gene. The CDR3 covers 17 residues.